This T cell receptor beta chain was profiled in a study of blood T cell repertoires in COVID-19. Overall study context: Donors in the United States, Italy and Spain gave samples during acute or convalescent COVID-19. PBMCs, B-cell-depleted T cells, or T cells were the source of the cDNA or gDNA that made up the material.

With 0 bases removed from V and 7 bases from J, the gap between germline ends came to 13 bases. The germline V gene encodes CDR1 SGDLS and CDR2 YYNGEE. The CDR3 has 15 amino acids. Profiling relied on immunoSEQ multiplex PCR, and the TCRdb table lists in-frame clones only, not all of them. The data contain around 90,000 clones, around 92% of them singletons. The chain links TRBV9 to TRBJ2-2, with D possibly being TRBD1 (5 bases). Sequenced sample: peripheral blood. This TCR came from a woman aged 60-75 years with active COVID-19. The DNA for the CDR3 is TGTGCCAGCAGCGTAGGTAGGGGTGGAAACGGGGAGCTGTTTTTT. This sequence encodes CASSVGRGGNGELFF.